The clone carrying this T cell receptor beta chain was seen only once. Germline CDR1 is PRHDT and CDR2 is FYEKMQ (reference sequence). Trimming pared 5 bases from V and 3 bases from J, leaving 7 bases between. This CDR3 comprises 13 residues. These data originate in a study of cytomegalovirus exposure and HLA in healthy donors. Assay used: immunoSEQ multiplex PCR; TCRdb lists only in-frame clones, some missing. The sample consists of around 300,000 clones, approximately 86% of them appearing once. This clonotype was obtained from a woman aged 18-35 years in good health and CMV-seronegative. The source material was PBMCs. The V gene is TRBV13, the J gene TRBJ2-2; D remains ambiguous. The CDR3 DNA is TGTGCCAGCAGCCCCCGGGACACCGGGGAGCTGTTTTTT. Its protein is CASSPRDTGELFF.